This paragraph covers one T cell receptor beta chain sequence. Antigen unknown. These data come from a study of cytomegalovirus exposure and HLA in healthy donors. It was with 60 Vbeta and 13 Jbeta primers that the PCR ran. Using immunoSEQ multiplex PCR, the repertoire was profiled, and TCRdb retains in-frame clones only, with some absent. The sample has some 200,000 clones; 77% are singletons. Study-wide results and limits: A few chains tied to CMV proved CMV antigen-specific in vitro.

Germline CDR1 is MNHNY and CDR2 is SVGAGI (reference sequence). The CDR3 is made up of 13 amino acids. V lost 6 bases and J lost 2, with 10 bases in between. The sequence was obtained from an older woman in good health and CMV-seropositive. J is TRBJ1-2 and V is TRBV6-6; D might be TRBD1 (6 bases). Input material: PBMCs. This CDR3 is CASRMDRNYGYTF. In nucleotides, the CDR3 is TGTGCCAGCAGAATGGACAGAAACTATGGCTACACCTTC.